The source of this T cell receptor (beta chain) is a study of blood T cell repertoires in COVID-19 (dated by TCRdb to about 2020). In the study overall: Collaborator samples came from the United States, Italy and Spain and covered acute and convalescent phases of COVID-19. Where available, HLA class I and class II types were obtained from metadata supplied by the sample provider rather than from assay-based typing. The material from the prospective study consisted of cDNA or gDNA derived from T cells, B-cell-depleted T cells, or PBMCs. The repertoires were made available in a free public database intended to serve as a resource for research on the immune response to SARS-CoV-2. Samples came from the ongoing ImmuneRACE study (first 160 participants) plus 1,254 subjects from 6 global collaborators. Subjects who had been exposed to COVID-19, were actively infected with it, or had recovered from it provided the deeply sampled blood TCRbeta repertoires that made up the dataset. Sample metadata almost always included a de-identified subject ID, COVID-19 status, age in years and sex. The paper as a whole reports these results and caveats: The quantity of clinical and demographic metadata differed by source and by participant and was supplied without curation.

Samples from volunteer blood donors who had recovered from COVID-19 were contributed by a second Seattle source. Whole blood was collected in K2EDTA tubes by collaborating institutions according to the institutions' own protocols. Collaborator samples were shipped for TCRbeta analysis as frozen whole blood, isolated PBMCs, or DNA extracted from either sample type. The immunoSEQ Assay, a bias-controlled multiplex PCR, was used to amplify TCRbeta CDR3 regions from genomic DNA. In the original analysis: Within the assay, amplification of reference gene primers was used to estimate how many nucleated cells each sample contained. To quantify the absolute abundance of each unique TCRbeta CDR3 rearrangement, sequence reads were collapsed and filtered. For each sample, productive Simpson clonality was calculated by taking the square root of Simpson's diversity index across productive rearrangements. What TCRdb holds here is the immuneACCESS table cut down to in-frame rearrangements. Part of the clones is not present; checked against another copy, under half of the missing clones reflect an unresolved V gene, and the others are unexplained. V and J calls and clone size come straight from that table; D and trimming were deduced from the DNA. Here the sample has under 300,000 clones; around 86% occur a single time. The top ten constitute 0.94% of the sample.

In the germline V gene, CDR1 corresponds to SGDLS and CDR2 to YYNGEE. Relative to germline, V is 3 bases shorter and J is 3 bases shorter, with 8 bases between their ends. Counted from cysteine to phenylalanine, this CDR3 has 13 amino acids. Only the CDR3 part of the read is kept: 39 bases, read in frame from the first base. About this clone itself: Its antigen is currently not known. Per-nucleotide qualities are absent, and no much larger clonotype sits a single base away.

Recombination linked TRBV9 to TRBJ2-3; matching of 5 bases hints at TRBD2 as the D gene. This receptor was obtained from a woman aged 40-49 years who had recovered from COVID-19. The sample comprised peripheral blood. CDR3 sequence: CASSETGTDTQYF. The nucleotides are TGTGCCAGCAGCGAAACGGGGACAGATACGCAGTATTTT.